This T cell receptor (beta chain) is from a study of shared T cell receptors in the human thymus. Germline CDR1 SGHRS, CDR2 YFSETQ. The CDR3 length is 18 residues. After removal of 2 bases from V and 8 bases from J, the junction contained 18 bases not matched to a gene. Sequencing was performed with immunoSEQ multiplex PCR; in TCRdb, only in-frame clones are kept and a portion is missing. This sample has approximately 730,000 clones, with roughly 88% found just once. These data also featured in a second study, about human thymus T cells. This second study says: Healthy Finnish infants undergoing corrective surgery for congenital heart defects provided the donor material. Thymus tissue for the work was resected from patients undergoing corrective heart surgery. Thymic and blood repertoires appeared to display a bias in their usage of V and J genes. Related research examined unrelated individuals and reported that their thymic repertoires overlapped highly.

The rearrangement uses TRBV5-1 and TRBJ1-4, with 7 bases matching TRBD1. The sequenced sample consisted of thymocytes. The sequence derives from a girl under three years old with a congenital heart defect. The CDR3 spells CASSFGIHDRDGWEKLFF. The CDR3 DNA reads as TGCGCCAGCAGCTTTGGTATACACGACAGGGATGGGTGGGAAAAACTGTTTTTT.